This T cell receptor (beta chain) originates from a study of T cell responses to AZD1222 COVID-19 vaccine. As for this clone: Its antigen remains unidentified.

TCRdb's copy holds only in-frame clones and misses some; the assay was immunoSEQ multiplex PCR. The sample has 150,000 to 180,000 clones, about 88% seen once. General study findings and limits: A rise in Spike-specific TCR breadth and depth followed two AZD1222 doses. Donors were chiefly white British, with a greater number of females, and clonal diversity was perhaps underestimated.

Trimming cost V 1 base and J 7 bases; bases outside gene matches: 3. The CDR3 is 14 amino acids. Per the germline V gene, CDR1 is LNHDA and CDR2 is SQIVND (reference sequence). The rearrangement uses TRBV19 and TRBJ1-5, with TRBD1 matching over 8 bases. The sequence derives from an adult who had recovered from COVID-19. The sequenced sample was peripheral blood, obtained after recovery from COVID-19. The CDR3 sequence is CASSIGTGNQPQHF. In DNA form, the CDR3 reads TGTGCCAGTAGTATAGGGACAGGGAACCAGCCCCAGCATTTT.